This TCR beta chain is drawn from a study of cytomegalovirus exposure and HLA in healthy donors. This CDR3 contains 14 residues. Trimming stripped 2 bases from V and 1 base from J, with 9 bases between. CDR1 is SGHAT, CDR2 FQNNGV, per germline. All the people who gave samples were healthy bone marrow donors. To note about this clone: Its antigen is unidentified.

The PCR had 60 Vbeta and 13 Jbeta primers. The table came from immunoSEQ multiplex PCR; TCRdb's copy has only in-frame clones and leaves some out. This table holds some 190,000 clones, approximately 78% found once. General study findings and limits: More clonal expansion characterized HLA-associated TCR beta chains than equally common others in a later analysis.

Sequences were obtained from PBMCs. The clonotype originates from a woman aged 30 to 39 in good health and CMV-seropositive. V gene TRBV11-2 combines with J gene TRBJ2-7; possibly TRBD1 for D (5 bases). The CDR3 coding sequence is TGTGCCAGCAGCTTAACCCGACAGTCCTACGAGCAGTACTTC. It encodes CASSLTRQSYEQYF.